Below are 5 T cell receptor beta chains sequenced from a single sample in a study of spatial heterogeneity in lung cancer. TCRdb analysed the 5' RACE reads with MiXCR anew, one entry per CDR3 protein. The repertoire has around 4,000 distinct CDR3 sequences, roughly a fifth of them found once; the top ten carry approximately 25%. Sample time point: sample taken at primary tumor resection. The authors sequenced whole RNA from tumor, nontumor lung or frozen PBMC without sorting. The material was normal lung tissue next to the tumor, obtained at surgery. Every receptor here comes from a female donor with early-stage non-small cell lung cancer.

This clonotype was observed a handful of times. The V and J genes are TRBV7-2 and TRBJ1-2, with D maybe TRBD1 (6 bases). Germline V gives CDR1 SGHTA, CDR2 FQGNSA. The V and J ends lost 4 bases and 0 bases respectively, with 9 bases between them. This CDR3 spans 14 amino acids. CDR3 region: CASSSRQANYGYTF. The CDR3 DNA reads as TGTGCCAGCAGCTCCAGACAGGCTAACTATGGCTACACCTTC.

The rearrangement uses TRBV10-3 and TRBJ2-7, with TRBD1 identical over 12 bases. Looked up from germline, CDR1 is ENHRY and CDR2 is SYGVKD. CDR3 length: 15 residues. V shed 2 bases and J 6 bases; nucleotides not matched to a gene: 5. CDR3 DNA: TGTGCCATCAGTGAGCGGGACAGGGGGCCTCCCGAGCAGTACTTC. Residues: CAISERDRGPPEQYF.

This clonotype appeared a single time. This sequence joins TRBV12-3 or TRBV12-4 and TRBJ2-3; 7 positions match TRBD2. CDR3 length: 15 residues. Trimming cost V 10 bases and J 0 bases; bases outside gene matches: 10. The CDR3 bases are TGTGCCACCGCCAAAGCGGGATTGAGCACAGATACGCAGTATTTT. Translating it yields CATAKAGLSTDTQYF.

The chain has TRBV10-3 and TRBJ1-2, with D hard to call. Germline lookup yields CDR1 ENHRY and CDR2 SYGVKD. V gave up 3 bases and J gave up 2 bases, with 13 bases separating them. CDR3 length equals 15 residues. CDR3 sequence: CAISDRQTVNYGYTF. The DNA of the CDR3 is TGTGCCATCAGTGACCGACAAACAGTGAACTATGGCTACACCTTC.

J is TRBJ1-1 and V is TRBV5-1, with a weak D call TRBD1 (5 bases). Germline CDR1 SGHRS, CDR2 YFSETQ. This CDR3 comprises 15 residues. V was cut by 3 bases and J by 1 base, with 13 bases left in between. CDR3 nucleotides: TGCGCCAGCAGCTACTCGTCGACAGCGAACACTGAAGCTTTCTTT. Encoded protein: CASSYSSTANTEAFF.